The 21 T cell receptor beta chains listed next were all sequenced from one sample in a study of Ad26.COV2.S vaccination and SARS-CoV-2 variants. Produced via immunoSEQ multiplex PCR; TCRdb's table is partial and in-frame only. This table has roughly 100,000 clones, around three quarters appearing once. The source was peripheral blood, collected after recovery from COVID-19. The receptor source for this set is a human donor who had recovered from COVID-19.

The chain recombines TRBV2 with TRBJ1-3; the match to TRBD1 covers 8 bases. This CDR3 spans 15 amino acids. With 7 bases clipped from V and 3 bases from J, the junction kept 8 bases outside the gene matches. Germline lookup yields CDR1 SNHLY and CDR2 FYNNEI. The CDR3 sequence is CASTQQGASGNTIYF. Written as DNA, the CDR3 is TGTGCCAGCACACAGCAGGGGGCGAGTGGAAACACCATATATTTT. Variable domain in full (rest from reference TRBV2 and TRBJ1-3): EPEVTQTPSHQVTQMGQEVILRCVPISNHLYFYWYRQILGQKVEFLVSFYNNEISEKSEIFDDQFSVERPDGSNFTLKIRSTKLEDSAMYFCASTQQGASGNTIYFGEGSWLTVV.

This clone came up once. V usage is TRBV2 and J usage is TRBJ2-5; maybe TRBD2 (6 bases). The CDR3 totals 11 residues. Germline V gene sequence: CDR1 SNHLY, CDR2 FYNNEI. V was shortened by 3 bases and J by 14 bases, with 13 bases between the two germline ends. This chain's CDR3 is CASSDGGILYF. In DNA form, the CDR3 reads TGTGCCAGCAGTGATGGCGGGATTCTATACTTC.

The table lists this clone with a few counts. This chain joins TRBV15 and TRBJ1-1; TRBD1 matches 7 bases. This CDR3 spans 13 amino acids. V trimming: 0 bases; J trimming: 10 bases; junction bases outside the gene matches: 5. Germline CDR1 reads LNHNV; CDR2 reads YYDKDF (reference sequence). CDR3 sequence (DNA): TGTGCCACCAGCAGAGATATACAGGGGTTAGCTTTCTTT. Translating it yields CATSRDIQGLAFF.

The V gene is TRBV7-9, the J gene TRBJ1-6, with D possibly being TRBD1 (6 bases). The CDR3 extends over 15 amino acids. Trimming shortened V by 3 bases and J by 8 bases, and 14 bases separated the two germline ends. Germline-derived CDR1 and CDR2 are SEHNR and FQNEAQ (reference sequence). In nucleotides, the CDR3 is TGTGCCAGCAGCTTCCGCCAGGGGTTTGATTCACCCCTCCACTTT. Amino acids: CASSFRQGFDSPLHF.

The chain joins TRBV4-3 to TRBJ1-2; no definite D call. The CDR3 totals 16 residues. Germline V gives CDR1 LGHNA, CDR2 YSLEER. The germline V and J ends were trimmed by 0 bases and 2 bases, with 13 bases remaining between them. The CDR3 loop reads CASSQDWSGRNYGYTF. As DNA, the CDR3 is TGCGCCAGCAGCCAAGATTGGTCAGGACGAAACTATGGCTACACCTTC.

The chain combines TRBV2 with TRBJ1-6; tentatively, D is TRBD1 (6 bases). V gave up 10 bases and J gave up 0 bases, with 13 bases separating them. Germline V lookup: CDR1 SNHLY, CDR2 FYNNEI. CDR3 length: 15 residues. The CDR3 region is CATRRGASYNSPLHF. Written as DNA, the CDR3 is TGTGCCACCCGGCGGGGGGCCTCCTATAATTCACCCCTCCACTTT.

The chain joins TRBV9 to TRBJ1-1; perhaps TRBD1 as D (5 bases). Trimming cost V 4 bases and J 4 bases, with 14 bases left between them. Germline values: CDR1 SGDLS, CDR2 YYNGEE. The CDR3 runs 14 residues. CDR3 DNA sequence: TGTGCCAGCAGCCCCGGGCAGGGCAGCACTGAAGCTTTCTTT. Its translation: CASSPGQGSTEAFF.

The chain combines TRBV10-3 with TRBJ2-2, with D tentatively TRBD1 (5 bases). V lost 2 bases and J 1 base, leaving 14 bases between the germline ends. There are 17 residues in the CDR3. Germline V gene lookup returns CDR1 ENHRY and CDR2 SYGVKD. In DNA form, the CDR3 reads TGTGCCATCAGTGAGGGGTTTTGGGGCGTGAACACCGGGGAGCTGTTTTTT. Translated: CAISEGFWGVNTGELFF.

V usage is TRBV7-2 and J usage is TRBJ1-2; 10 nucleotides line up with TRBD1. The CDR3 covers 14 residues. Trimming cost V 4 bases and J 10 bases; bases outside gene matches: 9. CDR1 is SGHTA and CDR2 is FQGNSA in the germline V gene. Here the CDR3 reads CASSSRTGGKDYTF. In DNA, the CDR3 is TGTGCCAGCAGCTCCCGGACAGGGGGAAAGGACTACACCTTC.

This chain uses TRBV5-1 with TRBJ2-2; TRBD2 matches at 8 bases. Per germline, CDR1 SGHRS and CDR2 YFSETQ. The J segment lost 5 bases and the V segment lost 2 bases, leaving 8 bases of the junction unmatched. The CDR3 has 16 amino acids. CDR3 region: CASSFGSGERTGELFF. The CDR3 DNA reads TGCGCCAGCAGCTTCGGTAGCGGGGAGAGGACCGGGGAGCTGTTTTTT.

J is TRBJ1-2 and V is TRBV28; D might be TRBD1 (6 bases). Trimming left V 7 bases short and J 4 bases short, with 16 bases between. CDR1 and CDR2 from the germline V gene are MDHEN and SYDVKM. CDR3 length equals 14 residues. The CDR3: CASTIPGEIYGYTF. The CDR3 region has the DNA TGTGCCAGCACCATACCAGGGGAAATCTATGGCTACACCTTC.

The chain is built from TRBV6-1 and TRBJ1-2; 7 nucleotides agree with TRBD1. CDR3 length: 16 amino acids. Germline trimming cut 1 base from V and 3 bases from J; bases unmatched to any gene: 8. Germline V CDR1 and CDR2: MNHNS, SASEGT. CDR3 loop: CASSEGEGGAYYGYTF. The CDR3 DNA reads TGTGCCAGCAGTGAAGGCGAAGGGGGCGCATACTATGGCTACACCTTC.

This clone was found a few times. V gene TRBV15 combines with J gene TRBJ1-6; D is unclear. Between the trimmed V and J ends, which lost 5 bases and 10 bases, there was a span of 9 bases. Germline V gene data show CDR1 as LNHNV and CDR2 as YYDKDF (reference sequence). The CDR3 runs to 12 residues. The CDR3 is CATSGGRSPLHF. DNA of the CDR3: TGTGCCACCAGCGGTGGTAGATCACCCCTCCACTTT.

This sequence joins TRBV11-1 and TRBJ2-4, with D perhaps matching TRBD1 or TRBD2 (5 bases each). Per germline, CDR1 SGHAT and CDR2 FQDESV (reference sequence). The CDR3 consists of 13 residues. Trimming stripped 0 bases from V and 6 bases from J, with 6 bases between. The CDR3 bases are TGTGCCAGCAGCTTAGCGGGACCAAACATTCAGTACTTC. Its protein is CASSLAGPNIQYF.

This rearrangement joins TRBV20-1 to TRBJ1-1; 8 bases line up with TRBD1. This CDR3 contains 15 residues. CDR1 and CDR2 (germline): DFQATT, SNEGSKA (reference sequence). The J segment lost 1 base and the V segment lost 3 bases, leaving 7 bases of the junction unmatched. The CDR3 is CSASTLGTGNTEAFF. The CDR3 coding sequence is TGCAGTGCTAGTACCCTCGGGACAGGGAACACTGAAGCTTTCTTT.

V and J are TRBV28 and TRBJ1-3; no reliable D call. The CDR3 has 14 residues. Germline assignment: CDR1 MDHEN and CDR2 SYDVKM. Trimming stripped 2 bases from V and 5 bases from J, with 10 bases between. CDR3 DNA sequence: TGTGCCAGCAGTTTACAACGTGGTAGAAACACCATATATTTT. Residues: CASSLQRGRNTIYF.

Note on this clone: Within the sample, other DNA sequences also encode this same CDR3. CDR3 nucleotide sequence: TGCGCCAGCAGCTTGGAGGCAGGTCCTAACTATGGCTACACCTTC. It specifies CASSLEAGPNYGYTF. The rearrangement uses TRBV5-1 and TRBJ1-2; D unclear. This CDR3 comprises 15 residues. With 0 bases removed from V and 0 bases from J, the gap between germline ends came to 9 bases. The germline gives CDR1 SGHRS, CDR2 YFSETQ.

J is TRBJ2-1 and V is TRBV6-1; D not certain. The length of the CDR3 is 13 residues. V was pared by 3 bases and J by 9 bases, with 12 bases between. Germline V gene lookup returns CDR1 MNHNS and CDR2 SASEGT. The CDR3 region is CASSDTAGGEQFF. CDR3 DNA: TGTGCCAGCAGTGACACGGCAGGTGGTGAGCAGTTCTTC.

Regarding this clone: Sequence at one end of the junction differs from germline and may be a read error. The chain has TRBV5-1 and TRBJ1-3, with 7 bases aligning to TRBD1. There are 14 residues in the CDR3. Looked up from germline, CDR1 is SGHRS and CDR2 is YFSETQ. The CDR3 DNA sequence: TGCGCCAGCAGCTTGGACAGGGGCTGGAAACACCATATATTT. Translation gives CASSLDRGWKHHIF.

V is TRBV18 and J is TRBJ2-1; 9 bases match TRBD2. V was clipped by 2 bases and J by 0 bases; unmatched bases: 11. Per the germline V gene, CDR1 is KGHSH and CDR2 is LQKENI. The CDR3 consists of 19 residues. CDR3 loop: CASSPTMPAGGSSYNEQFF. The CDR3 region has the DNA TGTGCCAGCTCACCAACTATGCCAGCGGGGGGAAGCTCCTACAATGAGCAGTTCTTC.

The chain couples TRBV11-2 to TRBJ1-6; D is ambiguous. The germline V gene has CDR1 SGHAT and CDR2 FQNNGV. Trimming pared 8 bases from V and 8 bases from J, leaving 22 bases between. The CDR3 is 16 amino acids. The CDR3 loop reads CASGSVWSLGHSPLHF. For the CDR3, the DNA is TGTGCCAGCGGATCCGTTTGGTCCCTAGGCCATTCACCCCTCCACTTT.